The clone carrying this T cell receptor (beta chain) was picked up a small number of times. These data are taken from a study of T-cell reconstitution after alpha-beta-depleted transplantation in children. Preparation of the TCRbeta library was carried out with unique molecular identifiers. TCRdb passed the PCR reads through MiXCR, listing each CDR3 protein once. This sample yields 500,000 or so distinct CDR3 sequences, of which about 33% are seen a single time; 2% to 2.5% belongs to the top ten. The starting material was PBMCs from the stem cell graft donor, obtained from the stem cell graft. This TCR came from a human donor who donated a stem cell graft to a child with aplastic anemia.

DNA of the CDR3: TGCAGCGTTGAAGAGCATTCGGCGTTCTTC. Its translation is CSVEEHSAFF. This sequence joins TRBV29-1 and TRBJ2-1; unclear D gene. This CDR3 has 10 amino acids. V was pared by 0 bases and J by 15 bases, with 9 bases between. Germline lookup yields CDR1 SQVTM and CDR2 ANQGSEA.